This T cell receptor (beta chain) is drawn from a study of blood T cell repertoires in COVID-19. Study summary: Samples came from the United States, Italy and Spain, spanning acute and convalescent COVID-19. Sources were T cells, B-cell-depleted T cells, or PBMCs; the material itself was cDNA or gDNA.

This CDR3 is 13 amino acids long. CDR1 is MGHDK and CDR2 is SYGVNS in the germline V gene. V shed 2 bases and J shed 5 bases, with 9 bases lying between them. In the source study's methods: The assay estimated nucleated cells by amplifying reference gene primers. Clones were sequenced by immunoSEQ multiplex PCR, and TCRdb holds only the in-frame ones, with some missing. V and J calls plus clone size are reproduced from that table; the DNA served to infer D and trimming. The sample lists a few hundred thousand clones, roughly 80% occurring once. The sequencing sample was made of peripheral blood. The receptor was isolated from a woman younger than 35 with acute or convalescent COVID-19. This chain uses TRBV25-1 with TRBJ2-5; possible D gene TRBD1, 6 bases. The CDR3, as DNA: TGTGCCAGCAGTGAAGGCAGGGGTGAGACCCAGTACTTC. It specifies CASSEGRGETQYF.